This TCR beta chain was profiled in a study of CD8+ T cells in alopecia areata (dated by TCRdb to 2016 to 2018). General notes on the study: Treated patients were enrolled in an open-label pilot trial of oral tofacitinib at 5 to 10 mg twice daily for moderate-to-severe alopecia areata. Patients stayed on tofacitinib for 6 to 18 months and then had 6 months of follow-up off drug so that delayed response and recurrence could be assessed. High-throughput TCRbeta sequencing was used to examine T cell clonal expansion in alopecia areata in both the C3H/HeJ mouse model and human patients. Human TCRbeta sequencing covered scalp tissue and sorted CD4+ and CD8+ peripheral blood T cells from patchy and totalis/universalis alopecia areata patients and healthy controls. Biopsies were taken from tofacitinib-treated patients at baseline and again at 4 and 24 weeks into treatment, and several of those patients also had a later scalp biopsy. Scalp clonality was compared across normal scalp (n=4), patchy alopecia areata scalp (n=8), and alopecia totalis/universalis scalp (n=8). RNA was obtained with the PAXgene miRNA kit for fixed scalp, the miRNeasy kit for PBMCs, and the RNeasy kit for mouse skin. Amplification of TCRbeta CDR3 regions was done by immunoSEQ multiplex PCR using 35 Vbeta forward primers and 13 Jbeta reverse primers.

Study-wide findings and limitations: Unlike mouse skin, which is dominated by gammadelta T cells, normal human skin has resident alphabeta T cells that are also sequenced, and this complicates analysis of the scalp TCR repertoire. Higher clonality and more expanded CD8+ clones were observed in lesional scalp than in normal scalp, particularly in alopecia totalis/universalis, a finding suggestive of antigenic drive. Shared TCR sequences between patients were less evident than in mice, which may be partly attributable to HLA diversity in the patient population.

The time point label, as the study defines it: baseline before oral tofacitinib. From alopecia areata patients, peripheral blood was collected along with lesional scalp punch biopsies. After PBMCs were isolated by density centrifugation and stained for CD3, CD4 and CD8, a FACSAria was used to sort CD4+ and CD8+ T cells. The library was obtained by the immunoSEQ multiplex PCR assay. For TCR sequencing, RNA was extracted from every sample and reverse transcribed into cDNA to serve as template. First-strand cDNA was synthesized with SuperScript III using a 2:1 mix of oligo-dT and random hexamers. Amplification bias was assessed with a synthetic immune receptor repertoire, and residual bias was removed computationally. The source study handled its data this way. Raw reads were preprocessed to remove errors, and CDR3 was defined by IMGT conventions from the conserved cysteine to phenylalanine. Clonality was computed by normalizing Shannon entropy by log2 of the number of productive unique TCRs and subtracting the result from 1. CD4 or CD8 identity of scalp clones was inferred by cross-referencing scalp TCRbeta sequences with sorted blood CD4 and CD8 repertoires. TCRdb took this table from immuneACCESS and kept in-frame rearrangements with V and J called. Such tables lack part of the clones; where checked against another copy, unresolved V genes explain under half of the gap, and the rest is unexplained. V and J calls and clone size come straight from that table; D and trimming were deduced from the DNA. The sample yields 150,000 to 200,000 clones; less than 80% were counted once. The ten biggest clones cover about an eighth of the sample.

CDR1 and CDR2, looked up from the germline V gene (reference sequence), are SEHNR and FQNEAQ. Including cysteine and phenylalanine, the CDR3 has 14 amino acids. The CDR3 DNA has 42 bases and is translated from base 1. Trimming at the junction amounts to 0 bases on V and 3 bases on J, and the germline ends lie 6 bases apart. Details on this clone: Its antigen is not yet known. Base-call qualities are not available, and no considerably larger clone is one nucleotide away.

This specimen consisted of CD8+ T cells sorted from blood, obtained at week 0. The V and J segments used are TRBV7-9 and TRBJ1-5; no D gene can be assigned with confidence. The receptor was derived from a human donor with alopecia areata. The DNA is as follows: TGTGCCAGCAGCTTAGCAGGGCTCAATCAGCCCCAGCATTTT. This is translated as CASSLAGLNQPQHF.